These 3 T cell receptor beta chains came from one sample sequenced in a study of post-analysis software for immune sequencing data. Findings and caveats of the study: Four to six TRBV segments, including TRBV5-6, TRBV5-1 and TRBV20-1, were more frequent in patients than controls.

Presence of unique molecular identifiers characterized the TCR beta cDNA libraries. One entry per CDR3 protein results from TCRdb running MiXCR on the PCR reads. Of about 540,000 distinct CDR3 sequences listed, roughly 34% are singletons. Which antigens these TCRs recognize remains unknown. Sequenced input: blood. The receptors derive from a girl between 2 and 17 years old with multiple sclerosis.

The sample holds a few counts of this clonotype. This chain uses TRBV12-3 or TRBV12-4 with TRBJ1-1; D is perhaps TRBD1 (5 bases). The CDR3 runs 13 residues. Trimming stripped 7 bases from V and 6 bases from J, with 15 bases between. In nucleotides, the CDR3 is TGTGCCAGCACCGCTGGGGCGGTAGCTGAAGCTTTCTTT. Protein product: CASTAGAVAEAFF.

The rearrangement uses TRBV5-1 and TRBJ1-1; no clear D. CDR1 SGHRS and CDR2 YFSETQ come from the germline V gene. The V end lost 0 bases, the J end lost 6 bases, and 12 bases lay between the germline ends. The CDR3 extends over 14 amino acids. In nucleotides, the CDR3 is TGCGCCAGCAGCTTGGCCCTCCGGGCCCCTGAAGCTTTCTTT. Amino acids: CASSLALRAPEAFF.

This sequence joins TRBV9 and TRBJ1-5; D remains ambiguous. V was trimmed by 0 bases and J by 6 bases, leaving 10 bases between them. CDR1 and CDR2 (germline): SGDLS, YYNGEE. The CDR3 runs 14 residues. The CDR3 protein is CASSVAPDGQPQHF. CDR3 bases: TGTGCCAGCAGCGTAGCCCCTGACGGTCAGCCCCAGCATTTT.